The 9 T cell receptor beta chains below were found in one sample sequenced in a study of control samples from healthy donors and cancer patients. Sequencing used immunoSEQ multiplex PCR; TCRdb keeps in-frame clones, though not all of them. Of 150,000 to 200,000 clones detected, 80% to 95% appear once; the ten largest clones hold about 2.1%. The sample taken for sequencing was blood. The receptor set was obtained from a woman aged 40 to 49 in good health.

The chain uses TRBV13 and TRBJ2-3; 9 nucleotides line up with TRBD2. The CDR3 has 18 amino acids. Germline V gives CDR1 PRHDT, CDR2 FYEKMQ (reference sequence). J lost 2 bases, V lost 0 bases, and 9 bases had no gene match. The CDR3: CASSLGPSLAGNTDTQYF. The CDR3 bases are TGTGCCAGCAGCTTAGGCCCAAGTCTAGCGGGGAACACAGATACGCAGTATTTT.

The rearrangement uses TRBV12-3 or TRBV12-4 and TRBJ2-5; D possibly matches TRBD1 or TRBD2 (5 bases each). The CDR3 extends over 13 amino acids. Trimming cost V 7 bases and J 0 bases, with 9 bases left between them. The CDR3 region has the DNA TGTGCCAGCAAAGGGACCAACCAAGAGACCCAGTACTTC. It translates to CASKGTNQETQYF.

The V call is TRBV7-2, the J call TRBJ1-1; 8 bases are shared with TRBD1. The CDR3 is 15 residues long. The germline CDR1 and CDR2 sequences are SGHTA and FQGNSA. V was clipped by 6 bases and J by 4 bases; unmatched bases: 10. CDR3 sequence reads: CASSFLTGGTTEAFF. CDR3 coding DNA: TGTGCCAGCAGTTTTCTCACAGGGGGTACCACTGAAGCTTTCTTT.

V usage is TRBV21-1 and J usage is TRBJ1-4. TRBV21-1 is marked as a pseudogene. This CDR3 contains 15 residues. CDR3 loop: CASGGRGGAGEKLFF. CDR3 DNA: TGTGCCAGCGGCGGCCGAGGGGGGGCTGGTGAAAAACTGTTTTTT.

V is TRBV11-2 and J is TRBJ2-7, with D perhaps TRBD2 (6 bases). The V end was cut by 5 bases, the J end by 0 bases, with 17 bases between. There are 16 residues in the CDR3. Germline-derived CDR1 and CDR2 are SGHAT and FQNNGV. CDR3 region: CASSRRNSGSSYEQYF. The CDR3 coding sequence is TGTGCCAGCAGCCGCCGTAATAGCGGAAGCTCCTACGAGCAGTACTTC.

The rearrangement links TRBV29-1 to TRBJ1-2, with 7 bases fitting TRBD1. J was trimmed by 0 bases and V by 6 bases; bases with no gene match: 13. Germline CDR1 reads SQVTM; CDR2 reads ANQGSEA. The length of the CDR3 is 16 residues. The CDR3 sequence: CSVGGTDRRANYGYTF. DNA for the CDR3: TGCAGCGTCGGCGGCACGGACAGGCGAGCTAACTATGGCTACACCTTC.

This chain uses TRBV27 with TRBJ1-1; unclear D gene. This CDR3 spans 14 amino acids. V lost 0 bases and J 0 bases, leaving 5 bases between the germline ends. Germline CDR1 MNHEY, CDR2 SMNVEV (reference sequence). CDR3 residues: CASSLSRLNTEAFF. CDR3 bases: TGTGCCAGCAGTTTATCGCGCCTGAACACTGAAGCTTTCTTT.

The chain couples TRBV3-1 (or the pseudogene TRBV3-2) to TRBJ1-3, with D hard to call. Trimming took 4 bases from V and 0 from J, leaving 13 bases between them. The CDR3 has 16 amino acids. CDR1 is LGHDT and CDR2 is YNNKEL in the germline V gene (reference sequence). This chain's CDR3 is CASSPPAGSSGNTIYF. The CDR3 coding sequence is TGTGCCAGCAGCCCGCCGGCGGGAAGCTCTGGAAACACCATATATTTT.

The rearrangement joins TRBV10-1 to TRBJ1-5; no definite D call. Deletions cut 1 base from V and 1 base from J, with 8 bases between. Germline V gene sequence: CDR1 WNHNN, CDR2 SYGVQD (reference sequence). The CDR3 is 15 amino acids. As DNA, the CDR3 is TGCGCCAGCAGTGAGTACAAAGGGAGCAATCAGCCCCAGCATTTT. As protein: CASSEYKGSNQPQHF.